This T cell receptor beta chain was found in a study of blood T cells in healthy people across ages. Overall study findings and caveats: Possibly confounding the expanded clonotype changes was the fact that donor CMV status was unknown. Versus aged donors, long-lived donors had higher diversity and more naive CD4+ cells.

Per sample, a minimum of 7 million PBMCs were isolated. The CDR3 length is 13 residues. Germline CDR1 reads SGHAT; CDR2 reads FQDESV (reference sequence). V was clipped by 2 bases and J by 7 bases, with 11 bases between them. Points on this clonotype: Its antigen is not known.

A sample-barcoded 5' primer and a J-beta primer mix were used in a second PCR of roughly 7 to 12 cycles. Each of the cDNA molecules was tagged by a template-switch adaptor with 12 random nucleotides. TCRdb re-derived calls from the 5' RACE reads in MiXCR, one entry per CDR3 protein. Of some 1,800,000 distinct CDR3 sequences in the sample, approximately 40% were seen once. The receptor was derived from a human donor in good health. The chain is built from TRBV11-1 and TRBJ1-1, with D possibly TRBD1 on 5 matching bases. Sequenced: blood. The CDR3 loop reads CASSLQGHHEAFF. CDR3 sequence (DNA): TGTGCCAGCAGCTTACAAGGACACCATGAAGCTTTCTTT.